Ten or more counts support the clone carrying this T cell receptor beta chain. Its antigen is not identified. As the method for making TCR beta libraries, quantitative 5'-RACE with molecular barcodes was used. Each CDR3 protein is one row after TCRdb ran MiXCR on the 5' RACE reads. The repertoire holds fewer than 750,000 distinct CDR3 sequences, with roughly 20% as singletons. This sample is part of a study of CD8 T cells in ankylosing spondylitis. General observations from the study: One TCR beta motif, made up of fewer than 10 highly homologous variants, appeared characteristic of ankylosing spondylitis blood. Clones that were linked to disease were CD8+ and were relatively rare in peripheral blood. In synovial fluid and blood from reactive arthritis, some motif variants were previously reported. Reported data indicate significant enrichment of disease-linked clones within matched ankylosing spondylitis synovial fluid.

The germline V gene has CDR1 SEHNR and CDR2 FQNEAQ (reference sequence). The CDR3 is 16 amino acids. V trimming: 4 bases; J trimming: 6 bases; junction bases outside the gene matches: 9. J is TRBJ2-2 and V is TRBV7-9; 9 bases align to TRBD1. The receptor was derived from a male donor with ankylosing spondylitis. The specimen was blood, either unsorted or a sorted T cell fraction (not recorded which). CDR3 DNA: TGTGCCAGCAGCTCCTCCGGGACAGGGCAGTCCGGGGAGCTGTTTTTT. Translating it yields CASSSSGTGQSGELFF.